Many counts were recorded for the clone carrying this TCR beta chain. The sample originates from a study of CD4 and CD8 cells across lung adenocarcinoma regions. One entry per CDR3 protein, called by TCRdb with MiXCR from the PCR reads. This sample has some 25,000 distinct CDR3 sequences; roughly half occur once, and the top ten carry roughly 50%. The V end lost 2 bases, the J end lost 0 bases, and 8 bases lay between the germline ends. CDR1 is MNHEY and CDR2 is SVGAGI in the germline V gene. The CDR3 consists of 14 residues. Samples came from patients with localized non-small cell lung adenocarcinoma.

The material sequenced was CD8+ T cells from the center of a lung tumor. The origin of this receptor is a male donor with lung adenocarcinoma. The CD4 and CD8 labels of this study may be unreliable. The chain couples TRBV6-5 to TRBJ2-7; D gene ambiguous. This CDR3 reads CASSYTLGSYEQYF. CDR3 coding DNA: TGTGCCAGCAGTTACACTTTAGGCTCCTACGAGCAGTACTTC.